This T cell receptor (beta chain) originates from a study of cytomegalovirus exposure and HLA in healthy donors. A multiplex PCR was run with 60 Vbeta primers and 13 Jbeta primers. Assay: immunoSEQ multiplex PCR; the TCRdb copy retains only in-frame clones and omits some. The table shows fewer than 200,000 clones, with about four fifths occurring only once. This clone was picked up a small number of times. Source material: PBMCs. This receptor was identified in a male donor in good health and CMV-seropositive.

The CDR3 spells CASSPAGVNEQYF. The DNA of the CDR3 is TGCGCCAGCTCGCCCGCAGGGGTCAACGAGCAGTACTTC. The chain has TRBV10-1 and TRBJ2-7, with D possibly being TRBD1 (6 bases). The germline gives CDR1 WNHNN, CDR2 SYGVQD (reference sequence). The CDR3 has 13 residues. Trimming removed 8 bases at V and 5 bases at J, with 16 bases between.